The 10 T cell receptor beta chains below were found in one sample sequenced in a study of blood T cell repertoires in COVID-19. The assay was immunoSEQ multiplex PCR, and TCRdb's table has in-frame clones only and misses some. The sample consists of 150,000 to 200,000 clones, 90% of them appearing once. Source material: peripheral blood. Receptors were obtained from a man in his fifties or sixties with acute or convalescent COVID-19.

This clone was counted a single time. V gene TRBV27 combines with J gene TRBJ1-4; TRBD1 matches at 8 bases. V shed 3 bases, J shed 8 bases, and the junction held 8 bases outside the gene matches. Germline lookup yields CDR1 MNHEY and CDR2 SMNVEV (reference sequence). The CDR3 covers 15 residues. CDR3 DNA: TGTGCCAGCAGTTTTATCCAGGGGGCTCGAGAAAAACTGTTTTTT. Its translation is CASSFIQGAREKLFF.

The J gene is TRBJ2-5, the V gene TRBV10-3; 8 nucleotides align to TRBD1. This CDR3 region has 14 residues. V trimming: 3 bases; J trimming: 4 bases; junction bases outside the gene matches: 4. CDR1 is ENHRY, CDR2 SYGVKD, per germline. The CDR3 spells CAISDRGQGETQYF. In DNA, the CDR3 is TGTGCCATCAGTGACAGGGGGCAGGGAGAGACCCAGTACTTC.

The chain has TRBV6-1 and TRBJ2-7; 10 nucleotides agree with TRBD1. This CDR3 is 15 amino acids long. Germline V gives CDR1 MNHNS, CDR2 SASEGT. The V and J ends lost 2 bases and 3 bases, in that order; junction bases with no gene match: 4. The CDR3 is CASSESGTGVYEQYV. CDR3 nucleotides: TGTGCCAGCAGTGAATCCGGGACAGGGGTCTACGAGCAGTACGTC.

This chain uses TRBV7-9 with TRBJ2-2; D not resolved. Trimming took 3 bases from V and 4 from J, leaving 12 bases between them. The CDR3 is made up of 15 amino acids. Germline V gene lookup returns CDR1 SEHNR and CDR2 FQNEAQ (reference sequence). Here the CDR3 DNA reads TGTGCCAGCAGCTTGGTGGGCCCCGGCACCGGGGAGCTGTTTTTT. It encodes CASSLVGPGTGELFF.

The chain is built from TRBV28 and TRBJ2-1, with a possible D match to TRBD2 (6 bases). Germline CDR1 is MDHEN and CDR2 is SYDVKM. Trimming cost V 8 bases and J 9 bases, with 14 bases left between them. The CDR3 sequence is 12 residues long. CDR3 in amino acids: CASLRAGSEQFF. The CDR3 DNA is TGTGCCAGCCTTCGGGCGGGAAGTGAGCAGTTCTTC.

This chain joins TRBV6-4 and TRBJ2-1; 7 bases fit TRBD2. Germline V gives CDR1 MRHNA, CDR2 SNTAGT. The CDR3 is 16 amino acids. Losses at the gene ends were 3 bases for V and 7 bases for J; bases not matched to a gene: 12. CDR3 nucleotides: TGTGCCAGCAGTGAAGGGCGGGGGTCGCCGTTTAATGAGCAGTTCTTC. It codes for CASSEGRGSPFNEQFF.

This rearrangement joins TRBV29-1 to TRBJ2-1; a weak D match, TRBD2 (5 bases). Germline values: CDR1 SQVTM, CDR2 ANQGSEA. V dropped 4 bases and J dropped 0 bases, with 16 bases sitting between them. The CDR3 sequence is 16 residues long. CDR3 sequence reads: CSVGVFSASSYNEQFF. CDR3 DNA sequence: TGCAGCGTTGGTGTATTTAGCGCGAGCTCCTACAATGAGCAGTTCTTC.

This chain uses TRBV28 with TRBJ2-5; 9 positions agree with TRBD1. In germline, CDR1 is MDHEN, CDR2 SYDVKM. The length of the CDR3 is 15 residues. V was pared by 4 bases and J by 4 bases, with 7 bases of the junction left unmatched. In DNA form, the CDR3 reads TGTGCCAGCAGTTCCCCACAGGGGGCGGGAGAGACCCAGTACTTC. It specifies CASSSPQGAGETQYF.

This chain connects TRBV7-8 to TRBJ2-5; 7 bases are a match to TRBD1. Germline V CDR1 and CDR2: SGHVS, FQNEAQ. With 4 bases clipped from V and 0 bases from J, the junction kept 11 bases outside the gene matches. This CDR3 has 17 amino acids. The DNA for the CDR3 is TGTGCCAGCAGCTCGGACAGGCGAAGACCTTACCAAGAGACCCAGTACTTC. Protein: CASSSDRRRPYQETQYF. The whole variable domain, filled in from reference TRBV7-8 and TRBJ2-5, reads GAGVSQSPRYKVAKRGQDVALRCDPISGHVSLFWYQQALGQGPEFLTYFQNEAQLDKSGLPSDRFFAERPEGSVSTLKIQRTQQEDSAVYLCASSSDRRRPYQETQYFGPGTRLLVL.

CDR3 in DNA: TGCGCCAGCAGCGTCGGGACTGAGACTAGCACAGATACGCAGTATTTT. This encodes CASSVGTETSTDTQYF. The rearrangement uses TRBV5-1 and TRBJ2-3, with a possible D match to TRBD2 (6 bases). The germline V and J ends were trimmed by 4 bases and 0 bases, with 15 bases remaining between them. The germline V gene has CDR1 SGHRS and CDR2 YFSETQ. This CDR3 region has 16 residues.